The 32 T cell receptor beta chains reported below all come from one sample, sequenced in a study of T-cell reconstitution after alpha-beta-depleted transplantation in children. Unique molecular identifiers were incorporated when the TCRbeta library was constructed. MiXCR was run by TCRdb on the PCR reads, yielding one entry per CDR3 protein. Here the sample spans 350,000 to 450,000 distinct CDR3 sequences, about an eighth being singletons. The source material was PBMCs, sampled from the stem cell graft. The source of these receptors is a human donor who donated a stem cell graft to a child with Fanconi anemia.

The chain uses TRBV20-1 and TRBJ1-1; D unclear. Trimming left V 0 bases short and J 0 bases short, with 5 bases between. CDR3 size: 13 residues. Germline CDR1 and CDR2: DFQATT and SNEGSKA (reference sequence). CDR3 loop: CSARDIMNTEAFF. CDR3 in DNA: TGCAGTGCTAGAGACATCATGAACACTGAAGCTTTCTTT.

The rearrangement uses TRBV18 and TRBJ1-2; D remains ambiguous. Per the germline V gene, CDR1 is KGHSH and CDR2 is LQKENI. The CDR3 loop spans 16 amino acids. Trimming left V 2 bases short and J 0 bases short, with 13 bases between. In DNA form, the CDR3 reads TGTGCCAGCTCACCAAGTCAGGCGGCGACTAACTATGGCTACACCTTC. Translation gives CASSPSQAATNYGYTF.

This clonotype was observed a few times. The chain has TRBV12-3 or TRBV12-4 and TRBJ1-2; 10 positions agree with TRBD1. Trimming at V came to 5 bases and at J to 8 bases, leaving 8 bases not matched to a gene. The CDR3 consists of 14 residues. For the CDR3, the DNA is TGTGCCAGCAGTCCACGGACAGGGGGAGAGGGCTACACCTTC. This sequence encodes CASSPRTGGEGYTF.

The chain uses TRBV29-1 and TRBJ1-1, with D possibly matching TRBD1 (5 bases). Between the trimmed V and J ends, which lost 5 bases and 1 base, there was a span of 11 bases. Germline V gives CDR1 SQVTM, CDR2 ANQGSEA. CDR3 length equals 13 residues. The CDR3 is CSVPGRSNTEAFF. CDR3 bases: TGCAGCGTTCCGGGACGGTCGAACACTGAAGCTTTCTTT.

This clonotype was counted only a few times. The rearrangement joins TRBV6-5 to TRBJ1-6; D not certain. Trimming removed 4 bases at V and 0 bases at J, with 16 bases between. From germline, CDR1 is MNHEY and CDR2 SVGAGI. The CDR3 extends over 18 amino acids. The CDR3 sequence is CASSSSDGTSSYNSPLHF. The CDR3 DNA is TGTGCCAGCAGTTCCTCGGACGGTACGAGCTCCTATAATTCACCCCTCCACTTT.

This clonotype was detected only a few times. J is TRBJ2-3 and V is TRBV11-2; tentative D call: TRBD2 (5 bases). V was cut by 1 base and J by 1 base, with 9 bases left in between. CDR1 is SGHAT and CDR2 is FQNNGV in the germline V gene. The CDR3 loop spans 15 amino acids. This chain's CDR3 is CASSLVRGRTDTQYF. CDR3 DNA: TGTGCCAGCAGCTTAGTTCGGGGTCGCACAGATACGCAGTATTTT.

The chain has TRBV11-2 and TRBJ2-5, with D uncertain. The CDR3 is 16 amino acids. The V end lost 4 bases, the J end lost 2 bases, and 17 bases lay between the germline ends. Germline lookup yields CDR1 SGHAT and CDR2 FQNNGV. The CDR3 coding sequence is TGTGCCAGCAGCTCGATGTTTAGTTGGATACAAGAGACCCAGTACTTC. Its translation: CASSSMFSWIQETQYF.

This clonotype was counted ten times or more. This chain links TRBV4-3 with TRBJ2-1; tentative D call: TRBD2 (6 bases). Trimming stripped 4 bases from V and 7 bases from J, with 17 bases between. The germline gives CDR1 LGHNA, CDR2 YSLEER. The CDR3 totals 15 residues. In DNA form, the CDR3 reads TGCGCCAGCAGCCCCTTTTGGGCAGCGGGTAATGAGCAGTTCTTC. Translating gives CASSPFWAAGNEQFF.

Turning to this clonotype: Just one base apart from a much larger clone, this may be a read error. No conserved phenylalanine or tryptophan is present at the end of the CDR3, so a read error is the likely explanation. V is TRBV10-3 and J is TRBJ1-1, with TRBD1 as a possible D gene (5 bases). CDR1 ENHRY and CDR2 SYGVKD come from the germline V gene. The CDR3 covers 14 residues. Trimming left V 3 bases short and J 1 base short, with 9 bases between. As DNA, the CDR3 is TGTGCCATCAGTGATTTGGGGCGGAACACTGAAGCTTTCTGT. Its translation: CAISDLGRNTEAFC.

This clonotype was picked up many times. The gene calls are TRBV10-3 and TRBJ2-7; no firm D call. Germline V gene data show CDR1 as ENHRY and CDR2 as SYGVKD. The ends were cut back, 3 bases at V and 5 bases at J, with 5 bases in the middle. The CDR3 spans 11 residues. CDR3 nucleotides: TGTGCCATCAGTGAATTTGACGAGCAGTACTTC. Translating it yields CAISEFDEQYF.

This clonotype was counted many times. This chain links TRBV20-1 with TRBJ2-5; 9 positions agree with TRBD2. J lost 0 bases, V lost 7 bases, and 3 bases had no gene match. Germline-derived CDR1 and CDR2 are DFQATT and SNEGSKA (reference sequence). The CDR3 spans 13 residues. For the CDR3, the DNA is TGCAGTGTACCTAGCGGGAACCAAGAGACCCAGTACTTC. Its protein product is CSVPSGNQETQYF.

This clonotype was counted at least ten times. The chain recombines TRBV25-1 with TRBJ1-2; perhaps TRBD1 as D (6 bases). The germline V gene has CDR1 MGHDK and CDR2 SYGVNS. The CDR3 is 12 amino acids. Trimming shortened V by 5 bases and J by 2 bases, and 6 bases separated the two germline ends. The CDR3 DNA follows: TGTGCCAGCAGTACAGGGAACTATGGCTACACCTTC. Translated: CASSTGNYGYTF.

Note on this clonotype: This CDR3 is missing its conserved last phenylalanine or tryptophan, likely due to a read error. The gene calls are TRBV7-8 and TRBJ1-2, with D uncertain. The V end was cut by 5 bases, the J end by 6 bases, with 16 bases between. Germline V CDR1 and CDR2: SGHVS, FQNEAQ. This CDR3 spans 14 amino acids. CDR3 nucleotide sequence: TGTGCCAGCAGCCTTGGGGTCGCCTGGGATGGCTACACCTAC. This encodes CASSLGVAWDGYTY.

The chain combines TRBV15 with TRBJ1-1, with 9 bases lining up with TRBD1. The V segment lost 2 bases and the J segment 0 bases; nucleotides outside the gene matches: 7. The CDR3 totals 17 residues. The germline V gene has CDR1 LNHNV and CDR2 YYDKDF (reference sequence). The CDR3 DNA sequence: TGTGCCACCAGCAGATTGGGACAGGGTATAATGAACACTGAAGCTTTCTTT. This translates into CATSRLGQGIMNTEAFF.

This clonotype was seen many times. V usage is TRBV5-5 and J usage is TRBJ2-2; the D gene could be TRBD1 or TRBD2 (5 bases each). Germline V gene sequence: CDR1 SGHKS, CDR2 YYEKEE (reference sequence). V lost 0 bases and J lost 5, with 20 bases in between. The CDR3 extends over 18 amino acids. CDR3 residues: CASSLAWAQGPGTGELFF. For the CDR3, the DNA is TGTGCCAGCAGCTTGGCCTGGGCTCAGGGCCCGGGGACCGGGGAGCTGTTTTTT.

The CDR3 loop reads CSVDGTGGSYEQYF. In DNA, the CDR3 is TGCAGCGTGGACGGGACAGGGGGTTCCTACGAGCAGTACTTC. V usage is TRBV29-1 and J usage is TRBJ2-7, with 11 bases lining up with TRBD1. J lost 1 base, V lost 6 bases, and 5 bases had no gene match. Per the germline V gene, CDR1 is SQVTM and CDR2 is ANQGSEA. The CDR3 sequence is 14 residues long.

This clonotype occurred many times. This chain joins TRBV4-3 and TRBJ1-4, with D unclear. Germline CDR1 is LGHNA and CDR2 is YSLEER. The CDR3 has 15 residues. With 0 bases removed from V and 6 bases from J, the gap between germline ends came to 11 bases. The CDR3 sequence: CASSQDSRPHEKLFF. CDR3 bases: TGCGCCAGCAGCCAAGATAGCCGCCCCCATGAAAAACTGTTTTTT.

This clonotype was seen at least ten times. The CDR3 sequence is CASSEWTTMQSNSPLHF. CDR3 in DNA: TGTGCCAGCAGTGAATGGACCACTATGCAGTCGAATTCACCCCTCCACTTT. V gene TRBV6-1 combines with J gene TRBJ1-6; no clear D. The CDR3 has 17 residues. Germline lookup yields CDR1 MNHNS and CDR2 SASEGT. V dropped 2 bases and J dropped 7 bases, with 18 bases sitting between them.

This clonotype was seen more than once but under ten times. The rearrangement uses TRBV6-1 and TRBJ2-7; D might be TRBD1 (6 bases). CDR1 MNHNS and CDR2 SASEGT come from the germline V gene. The CDR3 loop spans 13 amino acids. V lost 4 bases and J 5 bases, leaving 12 bases between the germline ends. CDR3 in amino acids: CASSGAGVNEQYV. DNA of the CDR3: TGTGCCAGCAGTGGGGCAGGGGTCAACGAGCAGTACGTC.

The rearrangement joins TRBV2 to TRBJ1-2, with D uncertain. CDR3 length equals 15 residues. The V end was cut by 1 base, the J end by 5 bases, with 14 bases between. The germline V gene encodes CDR1 SNHLY and CDR2 FYNNEI. CDR3 sequence reads: CASSEGTVDWYGYTF. The CDR3 nucleotides read TGTGCCAGCAGTGAAGGGACGGTCGATTGGTATGGCTACACCTTC.

This clonotype was seen a single time. The rearrangement uses TRBV18 and TRBJ2-2; D may be TRBD1 or TRBD2 (6 bases each). The CDR3 totals 18 residues. CDR1 KGHSH and CDR2 LQKENI come from the germline V gene. V lost 5 bases and J 4 bases, leaving 23 bases between the germline ends. CDR3 protein: CASSERGPRDTITGELFF. In DNA, the CDR3 is TGTGCCAGCTCAGAACGGGGGCCCCGGGACACCATCACCGGGGAGCTGTTTTTT.

There are a few counts of this clonotype. The rearrangement links TRBV4-2 to TRBJ1-5; D is ambiguous. The germline V and J ends were trimmed by 0 bases and 6 bases, with 6 bases remaining between them. Germline values: CDR1 LGHNA, CDR2 YNFKEQ. The CDR3 extends over 13 amino acids. This chain's CDR3 is CASSQEGGQPQHF. CDR3 DNA sequence: TGTGCCAGCAGCCAAGAGGGAGGTCAGCCCCAGCATTTT.

This clonotype was seen more than once but under ten times. The V and J genes are TRBV29-1 and TRBJ2-1; the D gene could be TRBD1 or TRBD2 (5 bases each). V lost 5 bases and J 9 bases, leaving 17 bases between the germline ends. Germline assignment: CDR1 SQVTM and CDR2 ANQGSEA. The CDR3 length is 13 residues. Here the CDR3 DNA reads TGCAGCGTTAGTGGCAGGGAGTATGGTGAGCAGTTCTTC. Residues: CSVSGREYGEQFF.

This clonotype was seen at least ten times. The chain carries TRBV7-2 and TRBJ2-5; D may be TRBD1 (6 bases). With 2 bases removed from V and 4 bases from J, the gap between germline ends came to 14 bases. The CDR3 spans 15 residues. Germline CDR1 SGHTA, CDR2 FQGNSA. The chain's CDR3 is CASSLLGAGAETQYF. The CDR3 coding sequence is TGTGCCAGCAGCTTACTCGGGGCAGGGGCAGAGACCCAGTACTTC.

This clonotype has just a few counts. The chain employs TRBV6-1 and TRBJ1-5, with D unclear. V was trimmed by 7 bases and J by 6 bases, leaving 19 bases between them. This CDR3 has 15 amino acids. Per germline, CDR1 MNHNS and CDR2 SASEGT. The CDR3 protein is CASTLEPASGQPQHF. CDR3 in DNA: TGTGCCAGCACACTCGAACCGGCTTCAGGTCAGCCCCAGCATTTT.

The rearrangement links TRBV5-5 to TRBJ1-2, with 9 nucleotides matching TRBD1. The ends lost 0 bases at V and 7 bases at J; junction bases unmatched: 1. The germline CDR1 and CDR2 sequences are SGHKS and YYEKEE (reference sequence). The CDR3 totals 13 residues. The CDR3 region is CASSLDRGPGYTF. The CDR3 DNA reads as TGTGCCAGCAGCTTGGACAGGGGGCCTGGCTACACCTTC.

This clonotype was seen at least ten times. The chain recombines TRBV25-1 with TRBJ2-1; 10 bases are shared with TRBD1. Losses at the gene ends were 9 bases for V and 8 bases for J; bases not matched to a gene: 7. The CDR3 loop spans 13 amino acids. Germline V gene sequence: CDR1 MGHDK, CDR2 SYGVNS. CDR3 sequence: CASTSGTGDEQFF. The CDR3 DNA follows: TGTGCCAGTACTTCCGGGACAGGGGATGAGCAGTTCTTC.

For this clonotype: This may come from a read error, since a much larger clone is one base off. The V and J genes are TRBV3-1 and TRBJ1-1; D gene ambiguous. With 7 bases removed from V and 1 base from J, the gap between germline ends came to 13 bases. This CDR3 has 14 amino acids. Germline assignment: CDR1 LGHDT and CDR2 YNNKEL (reference sequence). The CDR3 reads CASTMVSENTEAFF. CDR3 sequence (DNA): TGTGCCAGCACCATGGTATCCGAGAACACTGAAGCTTTCTTT.

This clonotype was seen repeatedly, ten times or more. This sequence joins TRBV13 and TRBJ1-1, with D hard to call. The V end lost 5 bases, the J end lost 0 bases, and 7 bases lay between the germline ends. This CDR3 is built from 13 residues. Germline lookup yields CDR1 PRHDT and CDR2 FYEKMQ (reference sequence). The CDR3 sequence: CASSLKMNTEAFF. CDR3 bases: TGTGCCAGCAGCCTTAAAATGAACACTGAAGCTTTCTTT.

This rearrangement joins TRBV3-1 to TRBJ2-7; a weak D match, TRBD2 (5 bases). CDR1 is LGHDT, CDR2 YNNKEL, per germline (reference sequence). Trimming stripped 0 bases from V and 3 bases from J, with 12 bases between. CDR3 size: 15 residues. The CDR3 sequence is CASSQEFRGIYEQYF. The DNA of the CDR3 is TGTGCCAGCAGCCAAGAGTTCAGAGGGATCTACGAGCAGTACTTC.

The table lists this clonotype with many counts. The V gene is TRBV29-1, the J gene TRBJ1-3, with 7 bases aligning to TRBD1. V lost 3 bases and J lost 2; bases outside the gene matches: 7. Germline loops: CDR1 SQVTM, CDR2 ANQGSEA. The CDR3 runs to 15 residues. The CDR3 spells CSVDEGAAPGNTIYF. As DNA, the CDR3 is TGCAGCGTTGATGAGGGGGCAGCTCCTGGAAACACCATATATTTT.

The chain is built from TRBV11-2 and TRBJ2-5; TRBD2 matches 9 bases. Germline CDR1 reads SGHAT; CDR2 reads FQNNGV. Trimming cost V 4 bases and J 3 bases; bases outside gene matches: 9. The CDR3 runs 16 residues. The DNA of the CDR3 is TGTGCCAGCAGCTCCCGGATTAGCGGGGGCAAAGAGACCCAGTACTTC. It yields the protein CASSSRISGGKETQYF.